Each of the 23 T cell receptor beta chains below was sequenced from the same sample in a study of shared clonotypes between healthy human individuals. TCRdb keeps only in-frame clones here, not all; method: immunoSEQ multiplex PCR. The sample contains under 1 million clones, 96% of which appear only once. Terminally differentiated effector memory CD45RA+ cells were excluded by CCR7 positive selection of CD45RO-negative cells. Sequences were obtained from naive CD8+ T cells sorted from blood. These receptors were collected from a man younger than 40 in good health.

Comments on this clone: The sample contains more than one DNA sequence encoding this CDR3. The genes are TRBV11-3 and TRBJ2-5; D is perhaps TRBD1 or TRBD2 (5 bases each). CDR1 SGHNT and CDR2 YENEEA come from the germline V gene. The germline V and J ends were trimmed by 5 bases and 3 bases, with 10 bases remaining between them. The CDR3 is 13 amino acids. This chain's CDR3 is CASSGRDEETQYF. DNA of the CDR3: TGTGCCAGCAGCGGAAGGGACGAAGAGACCCAGTACTTC.

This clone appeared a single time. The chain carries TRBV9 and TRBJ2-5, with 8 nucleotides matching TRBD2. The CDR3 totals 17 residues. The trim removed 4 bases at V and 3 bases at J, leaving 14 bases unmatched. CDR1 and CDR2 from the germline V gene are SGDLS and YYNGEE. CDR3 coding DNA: TGTGCCAGCAGCTACTGGTCGGGAGGGCCTCACGAAGAGACCCAGTACTTC. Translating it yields CASSYWSGGPHEETQYF.

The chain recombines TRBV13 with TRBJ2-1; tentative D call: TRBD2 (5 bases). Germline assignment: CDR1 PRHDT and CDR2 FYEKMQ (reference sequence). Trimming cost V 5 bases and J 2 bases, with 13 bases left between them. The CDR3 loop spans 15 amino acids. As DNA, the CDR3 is TGTGCCAGCAGCCTCGGGAACGGGGCCTACAATGAGCAGTTCTTC. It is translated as CASSLGNGAYNEQFF.

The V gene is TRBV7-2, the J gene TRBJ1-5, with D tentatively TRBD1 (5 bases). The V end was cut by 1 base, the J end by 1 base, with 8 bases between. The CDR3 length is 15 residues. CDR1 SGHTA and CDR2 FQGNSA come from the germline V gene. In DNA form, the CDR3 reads TGTGCCAGCAGCTTAGGAGACAGCAGCAATCAGCCCCAGCATTTT. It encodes CASSLGDSSNQPQHF.

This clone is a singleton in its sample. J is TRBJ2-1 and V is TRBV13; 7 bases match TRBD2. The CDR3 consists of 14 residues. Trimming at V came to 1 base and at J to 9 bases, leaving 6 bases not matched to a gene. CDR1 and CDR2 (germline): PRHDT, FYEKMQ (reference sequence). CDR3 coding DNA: TGTGCCAGCAGCTTAGCGGGAGGCGGTATTGAGCAGTTCTTC. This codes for CASSLAGGGIEQFF.

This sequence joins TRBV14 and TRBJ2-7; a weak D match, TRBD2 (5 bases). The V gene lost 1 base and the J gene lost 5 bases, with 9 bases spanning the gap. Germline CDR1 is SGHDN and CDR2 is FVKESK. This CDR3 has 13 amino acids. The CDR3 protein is CASSQVTEDEQYF. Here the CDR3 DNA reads TGTGCCAGCAGCCAAGTCACGGAGGACGAGCAGTACTTC.

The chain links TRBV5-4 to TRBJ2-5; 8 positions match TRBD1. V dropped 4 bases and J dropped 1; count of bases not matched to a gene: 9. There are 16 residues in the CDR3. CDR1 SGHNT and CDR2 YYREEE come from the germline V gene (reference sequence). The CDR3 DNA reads TGTGCCAGCAGCCCAGGAGTCGGGACAGGCCAAGAGACCCAGTACTTC. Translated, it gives CASSPGVGTGQETQYF.

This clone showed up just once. The CDR3 spells CASSWPGTDYGYTF. CDR3 sequence (DNA): TGTGCCAGCAGCTGGCCCGGGACGGACTATGGCTACACCTTC. The chain has TRBV7-2 and TRBJ1-2; the D gene is possibly TRBD1 (5 bases). CDR1 and CDR2 from the germline V gene are SGHTA and FQGNSA. Deletions cut 4 bases from V and 3 bases from J, with 12 bases between. The CDR3 is made up of 14 amino acids. Using reference TRBV7-2 and TRBJ1-2 for the parts outside the CDR3, the full variable domain is GAGVSQSPSNKVTEKGKDVELRCDPISGHTALYWYRQSLGQGLEFLIYFQGNSAPDKSGLPSDRFSAERTGGSVSTLTIQRTQQEDSAVYLCASSWPGTDYGYTFGSGTRLTVV.

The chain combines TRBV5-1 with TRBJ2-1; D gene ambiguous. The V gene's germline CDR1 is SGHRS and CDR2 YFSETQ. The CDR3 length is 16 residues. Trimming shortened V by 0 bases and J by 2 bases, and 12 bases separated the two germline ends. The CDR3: CASSLAPDFTYNEQFF. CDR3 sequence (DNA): TGCGCCAGCAGCTTGGCCCCGGATTTCACCTACAATGAGCAGTTCTTC.

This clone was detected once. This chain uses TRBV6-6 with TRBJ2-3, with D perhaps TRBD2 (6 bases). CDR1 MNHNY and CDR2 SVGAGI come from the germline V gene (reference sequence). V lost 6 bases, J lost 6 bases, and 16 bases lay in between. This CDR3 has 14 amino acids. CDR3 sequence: CASRPLTSPDTQYF. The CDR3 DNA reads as TGTGCCAGCAGGCCTCTAACTAGCCCGGATACGCAGTATTTT.

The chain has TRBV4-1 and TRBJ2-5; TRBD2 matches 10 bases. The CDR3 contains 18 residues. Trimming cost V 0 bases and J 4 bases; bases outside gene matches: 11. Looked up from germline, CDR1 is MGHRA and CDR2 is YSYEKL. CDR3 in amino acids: CASSQDWPEREGRETQYF. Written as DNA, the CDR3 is TGCGCCAGCAGCCAAGATTGGCCGGAGCGGGAGGGCCGAGAGACCCAGTACTTC.

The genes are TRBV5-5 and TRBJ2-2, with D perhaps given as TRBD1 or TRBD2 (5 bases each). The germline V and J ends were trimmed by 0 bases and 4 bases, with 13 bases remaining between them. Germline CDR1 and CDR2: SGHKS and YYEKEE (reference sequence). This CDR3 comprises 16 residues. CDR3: CASSLAESGPTGELFF. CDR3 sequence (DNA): TGTGCCAGCAGCTTGGCCGAGTCGGGGCCCACCGGGGAGCTGTTTTTT.

The CDR3 DNA is TGTGCCAGCAGCTTAGCGACAGGGGGCGTTGAAGCTTTCTTT. It encodes CASSLATGGVEAFF. This sequence joins TRBV7-8 and TRBJ1-1; 10 bases agree with TRBD1. The CDR3 spans 14 residues. The germline V gene encodes CDR1 SGHVS and CDR2 FQNEAQ. After removal of 0 bases from V and 7 bases from J, the junction contained 2 bases not matched to a gene. The full variable domain, with the rest looked up from reference TRBV7-8 and TRBJ1-1, is GAGVSQSPRYKVAKRGQDVALRCDPISGHVSLFWYQQALGQGPEFLTYFQNEAQLDKSGLPSDRFFAERPEGSVSTLKIQRTQQEDSAVYLCASSLATGGVEAFFGQGTRLTVV.

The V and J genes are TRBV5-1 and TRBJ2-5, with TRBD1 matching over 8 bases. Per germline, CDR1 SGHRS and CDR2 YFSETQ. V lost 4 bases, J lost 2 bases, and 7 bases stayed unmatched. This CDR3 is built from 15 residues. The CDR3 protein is CASSVKQGDQETQYF. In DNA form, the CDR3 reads TGCGCCAGCAGCGTTAAACAGGGGGATCAAGAGACCCAGTACTTC. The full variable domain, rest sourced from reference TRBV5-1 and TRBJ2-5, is KAGVTQTPRYLIKTRGQQVTLSCSPISGHRSVSWYQQTPGQGLQFLFEYFSETQRNKGNFPGRFSGRQFSNSRSEMNVSTLELGDSALYLCASSVKQGDQETQYFGPGTRLLVL.

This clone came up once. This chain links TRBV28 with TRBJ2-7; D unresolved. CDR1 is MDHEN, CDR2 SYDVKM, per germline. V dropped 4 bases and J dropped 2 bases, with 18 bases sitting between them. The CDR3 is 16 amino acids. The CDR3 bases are TGTGCCAGCAGTTCCGCCATTGAGACGGTCACCTACGAGCAGTACTTC. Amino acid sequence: CASSSAIETVTYEQYF.

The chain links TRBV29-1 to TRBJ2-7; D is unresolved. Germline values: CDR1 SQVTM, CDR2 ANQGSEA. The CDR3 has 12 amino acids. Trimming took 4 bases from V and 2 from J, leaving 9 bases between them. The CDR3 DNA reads TGCAGCGTTGGGGTCAGTCCCTACGAGCAGTACTTC. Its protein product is CSVGVSPYEQYF.

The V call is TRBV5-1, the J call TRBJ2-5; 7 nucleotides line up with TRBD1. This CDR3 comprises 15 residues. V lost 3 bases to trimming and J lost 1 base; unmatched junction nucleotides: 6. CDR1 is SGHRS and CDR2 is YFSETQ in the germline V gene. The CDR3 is CASSSIGTAQETQYF. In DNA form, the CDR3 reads TGCGCCAGCAGCTCGATCGGGACAGCCCAAGAGACCCAGTACTTC.

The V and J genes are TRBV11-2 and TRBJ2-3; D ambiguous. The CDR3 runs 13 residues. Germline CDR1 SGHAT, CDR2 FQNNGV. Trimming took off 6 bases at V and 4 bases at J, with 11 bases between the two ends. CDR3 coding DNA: TGTGCCAGCAGGCCCCCCCCAGCAGATACGCAGTATTTT. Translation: CASRPPPADTQYF.

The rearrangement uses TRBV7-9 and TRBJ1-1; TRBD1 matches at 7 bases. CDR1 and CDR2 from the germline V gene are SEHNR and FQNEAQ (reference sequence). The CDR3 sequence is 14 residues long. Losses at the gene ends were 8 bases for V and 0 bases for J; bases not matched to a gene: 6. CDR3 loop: CASQGGNMNTEAFF. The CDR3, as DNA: TGTGCCAGCCAGGGGGGGAATATGAACACTGAAGCTTTCTTT.

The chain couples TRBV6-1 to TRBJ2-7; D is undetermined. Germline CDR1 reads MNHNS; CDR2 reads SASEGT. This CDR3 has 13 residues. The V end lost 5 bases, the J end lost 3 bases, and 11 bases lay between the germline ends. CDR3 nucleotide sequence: TGTGCCAGCAGTCCTCGGGCCTTCTACGAGCAGTACTTC. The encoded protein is CASSPRAFYEQYF.

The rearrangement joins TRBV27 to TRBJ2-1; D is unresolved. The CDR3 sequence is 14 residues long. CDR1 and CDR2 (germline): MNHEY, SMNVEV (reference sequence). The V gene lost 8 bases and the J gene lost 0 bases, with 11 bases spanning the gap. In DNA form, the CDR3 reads TGTGCCAGCCATAGTACGAGCTCCTACAATGAGCAGTTCTTC. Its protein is CASHSTSSYNEQFF.

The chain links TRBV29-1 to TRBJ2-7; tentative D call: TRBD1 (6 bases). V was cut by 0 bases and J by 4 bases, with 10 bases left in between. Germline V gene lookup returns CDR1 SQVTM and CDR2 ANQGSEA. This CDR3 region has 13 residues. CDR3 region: CSVEDQGLYEQYF. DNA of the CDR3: TGCAGCGTTGAAGATCAGGGGCTGTACGAGCAGTACTTC.

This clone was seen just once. The CDR3 DNA reads TGTGCCAGCAGCTTACGGGAGCTGATCGCCGGGGAGCTGTTTTTT. Encoded protein: CASSLRELIAGELFF. The chain links TRBV7-8 to TRBJ2-2; a possible D gene is TRBD2 (6 bases). Germline CDR1 reads SGHVS; CDR2 reads FQNEAQ. This CDR3 is built from 15 residues. Trimming cost V 2 bases and J 6 bases, with 13 bases left between them.